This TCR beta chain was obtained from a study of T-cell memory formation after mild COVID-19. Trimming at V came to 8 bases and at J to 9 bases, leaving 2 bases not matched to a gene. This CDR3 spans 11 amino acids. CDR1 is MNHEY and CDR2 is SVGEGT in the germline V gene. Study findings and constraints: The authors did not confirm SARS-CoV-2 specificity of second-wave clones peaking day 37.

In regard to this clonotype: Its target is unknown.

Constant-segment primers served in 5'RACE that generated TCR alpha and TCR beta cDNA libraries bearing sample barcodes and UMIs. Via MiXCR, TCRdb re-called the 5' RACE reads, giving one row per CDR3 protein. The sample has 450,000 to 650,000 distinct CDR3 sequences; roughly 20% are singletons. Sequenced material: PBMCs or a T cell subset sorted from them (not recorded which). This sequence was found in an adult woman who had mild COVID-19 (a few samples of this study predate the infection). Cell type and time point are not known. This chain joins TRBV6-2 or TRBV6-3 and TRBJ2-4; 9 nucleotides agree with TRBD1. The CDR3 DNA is TGTGCCAGCGTACAGGGGGCCATTCAGTACTTC. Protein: CASVQGAIQYF.